The 18 T cell receptor beta chains presented below share a single source sample, sequenced in a study of blood T cell repertoires in COVID-19. Some clones are missing from TCRdb's copy, which holds only in-frame ones; the method was immunoSEQ multiplex PCR. The sample holds 310,000 or so clones, around 91% seen once. The specimen was PBMCs or T cells enriched from blood (not recorded which). Receptors originate from a woman aged 18-29 years with acute COVID-19.

The genes are TRBV19 and TRBJ1-3; maybe TRBD1 (5 bases). Germline CDR1 is LNHDA and CDR2 is SQIVND (reference sequence). The CDR3 totals 15 residues. Trimming cost V 6 bases and J 3 bases, with 15 bases left between them. The CDR3 nucleotides read TGTGCCAGTAGGGGCCAGGGAACATTTGGAAACACCATATATTTT. Amino acid sequence: CASRGQGTFGNTIYF.

J is TRBJ2-7 and V is TRBV27; unclear D gene. This CDR3 is 13 amino acids long. The V gene's germline CDR1 is MNHEY and CDR2 SMNVEV (reference sequence). V shed 1 base and J shed 0 bases, with 4 bases lying between them. Written as DNA, the CDR3 is TGTGCCAGCAGTTTATTGAGCTCCTACGAGCAGTACTTC. Translated: CASSLLSSYEQYF.

The CDR3 bases are TGTGCCAGCAGCGCCCCCGGCACAAGGGGCGAGCAGTTCTTC. Encoded protein: CASSAPGTRGEQFF. V and J are TRBV9 and TRBJ2-1, with D perhaps TRBD1 (5 bases). The CDR3 length is 14 residues. Deletions cut 3 bases from V and 10 bases from J, with 17 bases between. Germline CDR1 reads SGDLS; CDR2 reads YYNGEE.

The chain joins TRBV2 to TRBJ1-5, with 9 bases aligning to TRBD1. Germline V CDR1 and CDR2: SNHLY, FYNNEI. The CDR3 sequence is 13 residues long. The V and J ends lost 6 bases and 9 bases, in that order; junction bases with no gene match: 6. This CDR3 is CASRGQGRGPQHF. CDR3 DNA: TGTGCCAGCAGGGGACAGGGCAGAGGGCCCCAGCATTTT. The full variable domain, rest sourced from reference TRBV2 and TRBJ1-5, is EPEVTQTPSHQVTQMGQEVILRCVPISNHLYFYWYRQILGQKVEFLVSFYNNEISEKSEIFDDQFSVERPDGSNFTLKIRSTKLEDSAMYFCASRGQGRGPQHFGDGTRLSIL.

This rearrangement joins TRBV12-3 or TRBV12-4 to TRBJ1-2; 8 bases are shared with TRBD1. The V segment lost 5 bases and the J segment 8 bases; nucleotides outside the gene matches: 7. The CDR3 consists of 13 residues. Written as DNA, the CDR3 is TGTGCCAGCAGTCATACAGGGGGAATAGGCTACACCTTC. Residues: CASSHTGGIGYTF.

A few counts support this clone. The chain employs TRBV28 and TRBJ1-1; 8 bases fit TRBD1. The CDR3 is 13 amino acids. V was pared by 6 bases and J by 7 bases, with 7 bases of the junction left unmatched. CDR1 is MDHEN, CDR2 SYDVKM, per germline. CDR3 region: CASRPQGASEAFF. CDR3 in DNA: TGTGCCAGCAGGCCTCAGGGGGCCAGTGAAGCTTTCTTT.

The chain is built from TRBV11-3 and TRBJ2-1; 8 nucleotides match TRBD2. The J segment lost 10 bases and the V segment lost 1 base, leaving 6 bases of the junction unmatched. The CDR3 totals 14 residues. Per germline, CDR1 SGHNT and CDR2 YENEEA. In DNA form, the CDR3 reads TGTGCCAGCAGCTTAGGGAATAGCGGGAAGGAGCAGTTCTTC. Translating it yields CASSLGNSGKEQFF.

The rearrangement uses TRBV7-9 and TRBJ2-1; 10 bases align to TRBD1. Germline CDR1 and CDR2: SEHNR and FQNEAQ (reference sequence). The CDR3 is made up of 16 amino acids. The V gene end was trimmed by 5 bases and the J gene end by 4 bases; junction bases not matched to a gene: 8. CDR3 in DNA: TGTGCCAGCAGCCCACCGGGACAGGGGACGTACAATGAGCAGTTCTTC. It yields the protein CASSPPGQGTYNEQFF. The full variable domain, rest sourced from reference TRBV7-9 and TRBJ2-1, is DTGVSQNPRHKITKRGQNVTFRCDPISEHNRLYWYRQTLGQGPEFLTYFQNEAQLEKSRLLSDRFSAERPKGSFSTLEIQRTEQGDSAMYLCASSPPGQGTYNEQFFGPGTRLTVL.

This chain links TRBV4-3 with TRBJ1-3, with D unresolved. Germline V gene data show CDR1 as LGHNA and CDR2 as YSLEER. Deletions cut 0 bases from V and 4 bases from J, with 13 bases between. CDR3 length: 16 amino acids. The CDR3 sequence is CASSQEPRIYGNTIYF. The CDR3 DNA reads as TGCGCCAGCAGCCAAGAACCGAGAATCTACGGAAACACCATATATTTT.

The J gene is TRBJ2-1, the V gene TRBV4-1; no definite D call. The germline CDR1 and CDR2 sequences are MGHRA and YSYEKL. The CDR3 totals 16 residues. Trimming took off 1 base at V and 2 bases at J, with 12 bases between the two ends. CDR3 nucleotide sequence: TGCGCCAGCAGCCAAGCTTTTTTGCAGACCTACAATGAGCAGTTCTTC. This translates into CASSQAFLQTYNEQFF.

This clone has more than one count but fewer than ten. The rearrangement links TRBV28 to TRBJ1-1; D may be TRBD1 (6 bases). In germline, CDR1 is MDHEN, CDR2 SYDVKM. This CDR3 is 14 amino acids long. Trimming cost V 4 bases and J 5 bases, with 14 bases left between them. CDR3 protein: CASSWGTGRTEAFF. CDR3 nucleotide sequence: TGTGCCAGCAGTTGGGGAACAGGGAGAACTGAAGCTTTCTTT. The full variable domain, in which reference TRBV28 and TRBJ1-1 provide the parts outside the CDR3, is DVKVTQSSRYLVKRTGEKVFLECVQDMDHENMFWYRQDPGLGLRLIYFSYDVKMKEKGDIPEGYSVSREKKERFSLILESASTNQTSMYLCASSWGTGRTEAFFGQGTRLTVV.

This clone was picked up a small number of times. The CDR3 region has the DNA TGTGCCACCAGTGATGACAGGGACACCGGGGAGCTGTTTTTT. Translation: CATSDDRDTGELFF. This chain links TRBV24-1 with TRBJ2-2; 7 bases fit TRBD1. The CDR3 covers 14 residues. CDR1 is KGHDR, CDR2 SFDVKD, per germline. The V segment lost 3 bases and the J segment 3 bases; nucleotides outside the gene matches: 0.

The chain links TRBV7-8 to TRBJ1-4, with 11 bases lining up with TRBD1. Germline trimming cut 8 bases from V and 1 base from J; bases unmatched to any gene: 6. Germline assignment: CDR1 SGHVS and CDR2 FQNEAQ. This CDR3 spans 16 amino acids. CDR3 amino acids: CASEGTGGETNEKLFF. DNA for the CDR3: TGTGCCAGCGAAGGGACAGGGGGAGAAACTAATGAAAAACTGTTTTTT.

This clone was observed once. This chain uses TRBV19 with TRBJ2-6, with 9 bases matching TRBD1. This CDR3 spans 17 amino acids. Germline V gives CDR1 LNHDA, CDR2 SQIVND (reference sequence). V dropped 5 bases and J dropped 2; count of bases not matched to a gene: 7. Here the CDR3 DNA reads TGTGCCAGTAGTCCTCGGGACAGGGTAACTGGGGCCAACGTCCTGACTTTC. Translated: CASSPRDRVTGANVLTF.

The chain couples TRBV29-1 to TRBJ2-5, with TRBD2 matching 9 bases. Germline CDR1 reads SQVTM; CDR2 reads ANQGSEA. The junction had 9 bases not matched to a gene; V was cut back by 0 bases and J by 4 bases. The CDR3 contains 16 residues. This chain's CDR3 is CSVEEGSGRSRETQYF. DNA of the CDR3: TGCAGCGTTGAAGAGGGGAGCGGGAGGTCGCGAGAGACCCAGTACTTC.

The chain uses TRBV6-2 or TRBV6-3 and TRBJ2-3; the match to TRBD2 covers 8 bases. Per the germline V gene, CDR1 is MNHEY and CDR2 is SVGEGT. With 6 bases clipped from V and 2 bases from J, the junction kept 4 bases outside the gene matches. There are 14 residues in the CDR3. CDR3 residues: CASSSGGPTDTQYF. For the CDR3, the DNA is TGTGCCAGCAGCTCGGGAGGGCCCACAGATACGCAGTATTTT.

The chain is built from TRBV19 and TRBJ1-1; 7 positions match TRBD1. CDR3 length equals 14 residues. V was clipped by 5 bases and J by 6 bases; unmatched bases: 9. Germline values: CDR1 LNHDA, CDR2 SQIVND (reference sequence). This CDR3 reads CASSLRQGVPEAFF. CDR3 nucleotides: TGTGCCAGTAGTCTCAGACAGGGAGTCCCTGAAGCTTTCTTT.

The chain employs TRBV5-8 and TRBJ2-3; 8 bases align to TRBD2. This CDR3 has 16 amino acids. Germline-derived CDR1 and CDR2 are SGHTS and YDEGEE. V shed 5 bases, J shed 3 bases, and the junction held 11 bases outside the gene matches. CDR3 nucleotides: TGTGCCAGCAGACCGCGGACTAGCCCAACTACAGATACGCAGTATTTT. This gives the protein CASRPRTSPTTDTQYF.